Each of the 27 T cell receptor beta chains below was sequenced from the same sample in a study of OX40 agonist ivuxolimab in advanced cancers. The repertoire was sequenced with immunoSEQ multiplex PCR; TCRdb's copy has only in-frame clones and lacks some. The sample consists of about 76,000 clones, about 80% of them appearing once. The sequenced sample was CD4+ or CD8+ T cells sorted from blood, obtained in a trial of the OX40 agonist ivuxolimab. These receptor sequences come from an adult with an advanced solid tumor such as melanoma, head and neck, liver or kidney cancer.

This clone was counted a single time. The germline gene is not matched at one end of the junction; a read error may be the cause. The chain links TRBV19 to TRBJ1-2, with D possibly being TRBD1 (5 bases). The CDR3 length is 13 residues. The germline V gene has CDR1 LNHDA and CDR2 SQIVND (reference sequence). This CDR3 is CASERGSNHGYTF. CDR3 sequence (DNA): TGTGCCAGTGAGAGGGGCAGTAACCATGGCTACACCTTC.

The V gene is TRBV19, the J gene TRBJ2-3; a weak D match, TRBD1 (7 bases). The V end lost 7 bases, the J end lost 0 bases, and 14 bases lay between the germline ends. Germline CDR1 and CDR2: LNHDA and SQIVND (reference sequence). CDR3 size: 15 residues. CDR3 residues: CASTAGQFSTDTQYF. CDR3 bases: TGTGCCAGTACCGCGGGACAGTTTAGCACAGATACGCAGTATTTT.

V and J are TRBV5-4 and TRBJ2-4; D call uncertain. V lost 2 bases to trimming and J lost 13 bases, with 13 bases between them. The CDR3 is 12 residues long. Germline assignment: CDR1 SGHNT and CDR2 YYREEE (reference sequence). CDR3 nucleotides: TGTGCCAGCAGCTTTGGGCCCGCGGACCAGTACTTC. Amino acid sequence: CASSFGPADQYF.

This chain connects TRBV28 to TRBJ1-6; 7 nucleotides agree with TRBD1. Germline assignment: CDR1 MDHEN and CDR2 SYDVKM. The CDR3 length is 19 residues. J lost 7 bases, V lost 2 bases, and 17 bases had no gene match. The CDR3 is CASSLRRDSSQTLNSPLHF. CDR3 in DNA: TGTGCCAGCAGTTTACGCCGGGACAGCTCTCAGACTTTAAATTCACCCCTCCACTTT. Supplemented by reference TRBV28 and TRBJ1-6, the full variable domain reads DVKVTQSSRYLVKRTGEKVFLECVQDMDHENMFWYRQDPGLGLRLIYFSYDVKMKEKGDIPEGYSVSREKKERFSLILESASTNQTSMYLCASSLRRDSSQTLNSPLHFGNGTRLTVT.

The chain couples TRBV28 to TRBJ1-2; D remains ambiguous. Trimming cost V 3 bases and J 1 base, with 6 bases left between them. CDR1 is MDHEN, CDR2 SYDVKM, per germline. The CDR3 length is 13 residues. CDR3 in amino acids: CASSLQVNYGYTF. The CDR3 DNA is TGTGCCAGCAGTTTGCAAGTTAACTATGGCTACACCTTC.

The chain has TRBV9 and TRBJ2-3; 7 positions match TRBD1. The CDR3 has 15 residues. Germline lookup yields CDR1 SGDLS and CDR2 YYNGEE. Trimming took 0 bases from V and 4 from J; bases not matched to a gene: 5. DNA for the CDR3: TGTGCCAGCAGCGTAGACAGGGGCTGGGCAGATACGCAGTATTTT. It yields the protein CASSVDRGWADTQYF.

The CDR3 loop is CASSLLGSFPYEQYF. DNA of the CDR3: TGTGCCAGCAGCTTGCTCGGATCTTTCCCATACGAGCAGTACTTC. The chain couples TRBV5-5 to TRBJ2-7; unclear D gene. This CDR3 has 15 amino acids. Between the trimmed V and J ends, which lost 1 base and 4 bases, there was a span of 15 bases. The germline V gene encodes CDR1 SGHKS and CDR2 YYEKEE (reference sequence).

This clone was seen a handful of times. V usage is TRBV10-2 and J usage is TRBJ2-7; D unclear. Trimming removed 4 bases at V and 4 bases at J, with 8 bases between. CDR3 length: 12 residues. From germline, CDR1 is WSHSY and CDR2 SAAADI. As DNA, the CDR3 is TGCGCCAGCAGTGTAACCAGATACGAGCAGTACTTC. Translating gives CASSVTRYEQYF.

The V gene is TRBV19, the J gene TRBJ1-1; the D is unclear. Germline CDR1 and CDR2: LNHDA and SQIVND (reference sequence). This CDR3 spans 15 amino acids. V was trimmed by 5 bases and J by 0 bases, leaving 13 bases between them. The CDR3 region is CASSFEGDMNTEAFF. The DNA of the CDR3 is TGTGCCAGTAGTTTCGAGGGTGATATGAACACTGAAGCTTTCTTT.

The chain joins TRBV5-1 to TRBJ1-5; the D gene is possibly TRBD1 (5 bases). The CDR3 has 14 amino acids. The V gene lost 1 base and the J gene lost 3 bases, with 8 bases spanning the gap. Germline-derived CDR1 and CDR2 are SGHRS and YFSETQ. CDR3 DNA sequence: TGCGCCAGCAGCTTGTTGACAGCCAATCAGCCCCAGCATTTT. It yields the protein CASSLLTANQPQHF.

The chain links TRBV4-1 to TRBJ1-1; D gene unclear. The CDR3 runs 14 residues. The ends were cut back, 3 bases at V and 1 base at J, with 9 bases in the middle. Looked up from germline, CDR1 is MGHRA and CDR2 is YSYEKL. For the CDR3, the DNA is TGCGCCAGCAGCCATTATGGGCCGAACACTGAAGCTTTCTTT. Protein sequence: CASSHYGPNTEAFF.

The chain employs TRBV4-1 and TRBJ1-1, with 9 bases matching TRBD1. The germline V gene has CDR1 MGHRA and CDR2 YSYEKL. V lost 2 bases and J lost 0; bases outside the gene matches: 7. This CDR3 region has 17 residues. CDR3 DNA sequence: TGCGCCAGCAGCCAACCCTTCGGACAGGGGATGAACACTGAAGCTTTCTTT. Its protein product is CASSQPFGQGMNTEAFF.

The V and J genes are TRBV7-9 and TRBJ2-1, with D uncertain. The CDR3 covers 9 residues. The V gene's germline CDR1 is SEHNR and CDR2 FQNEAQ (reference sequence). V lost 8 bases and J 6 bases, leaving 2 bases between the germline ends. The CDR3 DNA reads TGTGCCAGCCCCAATGAGCAGTTCTTC. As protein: CASPNEQFF. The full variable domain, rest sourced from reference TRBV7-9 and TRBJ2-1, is DTGVSQNPRHKITKRGQNVTFRCDPISEHNRLYWYRQTLGQGPEFLTYFQNEAQLEKSRLLSDRFSAERPKGSFSTLEIQRTEQGDSAMYLCASPNEQFFGPGTRLTVL.

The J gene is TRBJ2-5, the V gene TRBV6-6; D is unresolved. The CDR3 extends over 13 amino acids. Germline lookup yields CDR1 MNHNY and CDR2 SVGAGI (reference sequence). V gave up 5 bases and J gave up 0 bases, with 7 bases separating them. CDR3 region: CASSVRNQETQYF. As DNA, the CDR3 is TGTGCCAGCAGTGTACGTAACCAAGAGACCCAGTACTTC.

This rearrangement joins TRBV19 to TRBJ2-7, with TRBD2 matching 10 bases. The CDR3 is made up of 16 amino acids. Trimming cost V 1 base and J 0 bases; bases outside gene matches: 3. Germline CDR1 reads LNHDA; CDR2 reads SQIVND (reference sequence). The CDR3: CASSIAGTSASYEQYF. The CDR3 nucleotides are TGTGCCAGTAGTATAGCCGGGACTAGCGCCTCCTACGAGCAGTACTTC.

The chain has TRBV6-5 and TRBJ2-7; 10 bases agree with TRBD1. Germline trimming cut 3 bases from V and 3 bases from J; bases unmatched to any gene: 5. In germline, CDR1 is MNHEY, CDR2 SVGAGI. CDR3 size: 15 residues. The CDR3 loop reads CASSYTGTGDYEQYF. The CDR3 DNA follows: TGTGCCAGCAGTTATACCGGGACAGGGGACTACGAGCAGTACTTC.

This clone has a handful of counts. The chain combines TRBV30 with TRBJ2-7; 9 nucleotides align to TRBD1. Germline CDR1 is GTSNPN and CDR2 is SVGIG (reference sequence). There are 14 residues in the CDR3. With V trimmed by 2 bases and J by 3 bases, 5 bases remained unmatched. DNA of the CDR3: TGTGCCTGGAGTCGGGGACAGGGAGGCTACGAGCAGTACTTC. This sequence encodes CAWSRGQGGYEQYF.

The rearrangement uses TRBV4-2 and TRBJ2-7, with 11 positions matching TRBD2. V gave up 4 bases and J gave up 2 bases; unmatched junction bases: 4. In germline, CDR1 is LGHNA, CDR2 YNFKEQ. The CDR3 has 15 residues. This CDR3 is CASSPGLAAPYEQYF. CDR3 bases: TGTGCCAGCAGCCCGGGACTAGCGGCCCCCTACGAGCAGTACTTC.

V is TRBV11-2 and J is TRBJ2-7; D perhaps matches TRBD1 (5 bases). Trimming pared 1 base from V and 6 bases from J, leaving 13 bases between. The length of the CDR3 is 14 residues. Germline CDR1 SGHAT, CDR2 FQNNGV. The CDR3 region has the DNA TGTGCCAGCAGCTTAGGAGTAGGCAGGGTCGAGCAGTACTTC. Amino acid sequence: CASSLGVGRVEQYF.

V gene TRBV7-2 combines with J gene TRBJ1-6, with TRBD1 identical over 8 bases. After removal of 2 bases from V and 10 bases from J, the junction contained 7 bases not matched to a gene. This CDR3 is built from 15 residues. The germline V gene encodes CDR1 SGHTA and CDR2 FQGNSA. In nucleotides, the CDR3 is TGTGCCAGCAGCTTAAGGTGGACAGGGAACTCACCCCTCCACTTT. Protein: CASSLRWTGNSPLHF.

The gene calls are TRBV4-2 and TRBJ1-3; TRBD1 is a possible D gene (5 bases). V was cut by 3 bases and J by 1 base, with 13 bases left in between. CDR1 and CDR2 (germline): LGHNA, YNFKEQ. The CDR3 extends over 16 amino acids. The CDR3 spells CASSHVPGTSGNTIYF. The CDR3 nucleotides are TGTGCCAGCAGCCACGTGCCAGGGACTTCTGGAAACACCATATATTTT.

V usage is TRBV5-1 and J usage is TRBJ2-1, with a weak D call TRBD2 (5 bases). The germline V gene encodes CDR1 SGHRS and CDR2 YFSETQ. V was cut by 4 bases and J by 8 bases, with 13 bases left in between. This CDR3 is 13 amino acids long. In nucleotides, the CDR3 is TGCGCCAGCAGCCCGGGGAGTTCCGATGAGCAGTTCTTC. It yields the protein CASSPGSSDEQFF.

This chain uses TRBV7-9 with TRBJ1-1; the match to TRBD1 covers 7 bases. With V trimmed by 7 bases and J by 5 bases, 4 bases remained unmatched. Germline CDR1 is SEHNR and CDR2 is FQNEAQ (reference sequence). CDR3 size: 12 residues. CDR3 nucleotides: TGTGCCAGCAACGGACAGGTAACTGAAGCTTTCTTT. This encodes CASNGQVTEAFF.

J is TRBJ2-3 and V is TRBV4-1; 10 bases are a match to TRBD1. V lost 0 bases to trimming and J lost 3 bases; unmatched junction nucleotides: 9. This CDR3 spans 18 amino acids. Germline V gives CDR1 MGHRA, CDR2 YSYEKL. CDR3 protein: CASSQDDRGLVGTDTQYF. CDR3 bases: TGCGCCAGCAGCCAAGATGACAGGGGGCTTGTGGGGACAGATACGCAGTATTTT.

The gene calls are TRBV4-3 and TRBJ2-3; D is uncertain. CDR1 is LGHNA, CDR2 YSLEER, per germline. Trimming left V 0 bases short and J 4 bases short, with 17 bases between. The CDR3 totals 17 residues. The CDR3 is CASSQELRSLVSDTQYF. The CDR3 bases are TGCGCCAGCAGCCAAGAGTTACGGAGCCTCGTGTCAGATACGCAGTATTTT.

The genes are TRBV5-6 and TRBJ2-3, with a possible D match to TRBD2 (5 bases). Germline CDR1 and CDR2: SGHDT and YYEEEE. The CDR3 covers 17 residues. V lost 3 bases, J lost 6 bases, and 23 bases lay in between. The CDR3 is CASSSLILVSGQDTQYF. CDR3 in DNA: TGTGCCAGCAGCTCCCTAATACTAGTATCGGGCCAGGATACGCAGTATTTT.

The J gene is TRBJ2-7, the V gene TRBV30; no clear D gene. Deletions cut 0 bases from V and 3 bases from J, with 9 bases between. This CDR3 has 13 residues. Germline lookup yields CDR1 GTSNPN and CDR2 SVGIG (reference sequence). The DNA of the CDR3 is TGTGCCTGGAGTGTACGTCCCAACTACGAGCAGTACTTC. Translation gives CAWSVRPNYEQYF.